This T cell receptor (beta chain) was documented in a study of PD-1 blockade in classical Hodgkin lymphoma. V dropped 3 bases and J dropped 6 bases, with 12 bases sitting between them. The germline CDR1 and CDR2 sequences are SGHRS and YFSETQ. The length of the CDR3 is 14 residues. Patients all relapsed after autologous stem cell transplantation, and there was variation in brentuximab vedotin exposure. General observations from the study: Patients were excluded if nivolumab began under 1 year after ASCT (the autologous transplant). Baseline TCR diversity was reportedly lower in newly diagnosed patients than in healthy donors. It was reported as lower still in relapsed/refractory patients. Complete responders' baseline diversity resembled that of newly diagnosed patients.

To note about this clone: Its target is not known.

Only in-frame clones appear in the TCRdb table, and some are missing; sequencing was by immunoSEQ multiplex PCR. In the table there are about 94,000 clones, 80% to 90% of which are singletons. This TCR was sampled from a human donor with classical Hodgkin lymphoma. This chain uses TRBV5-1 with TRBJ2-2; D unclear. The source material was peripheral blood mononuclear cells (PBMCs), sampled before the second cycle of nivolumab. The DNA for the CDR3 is TGCGCCAGCAGCTCGTCTAGGGTTTCCGGGGAGCTGTTTTTT. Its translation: CASSSSRVSGELFF.